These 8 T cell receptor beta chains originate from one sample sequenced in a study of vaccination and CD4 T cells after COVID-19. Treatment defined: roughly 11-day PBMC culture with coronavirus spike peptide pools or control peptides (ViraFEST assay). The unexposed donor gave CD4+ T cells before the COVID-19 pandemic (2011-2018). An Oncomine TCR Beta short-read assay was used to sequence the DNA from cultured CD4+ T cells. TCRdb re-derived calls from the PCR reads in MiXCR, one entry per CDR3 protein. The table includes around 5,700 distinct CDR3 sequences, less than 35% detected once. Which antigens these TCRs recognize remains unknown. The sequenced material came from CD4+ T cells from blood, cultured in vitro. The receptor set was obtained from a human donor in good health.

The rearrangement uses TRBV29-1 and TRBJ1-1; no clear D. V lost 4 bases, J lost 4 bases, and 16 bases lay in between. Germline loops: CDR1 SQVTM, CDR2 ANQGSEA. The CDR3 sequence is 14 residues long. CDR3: CSVGVGSLATEAFF. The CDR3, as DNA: TGCAGCGTTGGGGTTGGGTCTCTGGCCACTGAAGCTTTCTTT.

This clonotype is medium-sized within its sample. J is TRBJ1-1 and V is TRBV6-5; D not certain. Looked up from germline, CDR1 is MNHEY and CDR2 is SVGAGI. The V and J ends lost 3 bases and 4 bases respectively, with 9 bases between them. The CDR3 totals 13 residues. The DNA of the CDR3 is TGTGCCAGCAGTTATTTAGCGGGCACTGAAGCTTTCTTT. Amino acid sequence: CASSYLAGTEAFF.

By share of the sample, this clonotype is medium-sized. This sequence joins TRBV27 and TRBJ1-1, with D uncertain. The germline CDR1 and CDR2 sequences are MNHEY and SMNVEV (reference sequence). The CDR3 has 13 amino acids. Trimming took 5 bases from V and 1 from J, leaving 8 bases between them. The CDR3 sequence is CASSRIPNTEAFF. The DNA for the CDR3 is TGTGCCAGCAGTCGTATACCGAACACTGAAGCTTTCTTT.

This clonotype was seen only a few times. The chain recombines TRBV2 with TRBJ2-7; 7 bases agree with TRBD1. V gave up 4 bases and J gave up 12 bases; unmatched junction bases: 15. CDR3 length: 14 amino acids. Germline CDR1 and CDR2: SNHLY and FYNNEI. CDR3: CASSVGDSPTTGYF. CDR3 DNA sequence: TGTGCCAGCAGTGTCGGGGACAGTCCTACGACTGGGTACTTC.

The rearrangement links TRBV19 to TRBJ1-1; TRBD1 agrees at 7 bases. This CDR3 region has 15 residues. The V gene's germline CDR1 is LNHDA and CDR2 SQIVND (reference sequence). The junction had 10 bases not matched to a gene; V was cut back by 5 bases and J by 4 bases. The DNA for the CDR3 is TGTGCCAGTAGTCCTCTTACAGGGGTTGGCACTGAAGCTTTCTTT. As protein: CASSPLTGVGTEAFF.

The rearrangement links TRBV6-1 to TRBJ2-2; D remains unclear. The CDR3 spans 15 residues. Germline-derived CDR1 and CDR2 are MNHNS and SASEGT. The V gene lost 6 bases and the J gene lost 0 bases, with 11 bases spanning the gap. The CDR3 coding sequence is TGTGCCAGCAGAATGGGATCCTCGAACACCGGGGAGCTGTTTTTT. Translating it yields CASRMGSSNTGELFF.

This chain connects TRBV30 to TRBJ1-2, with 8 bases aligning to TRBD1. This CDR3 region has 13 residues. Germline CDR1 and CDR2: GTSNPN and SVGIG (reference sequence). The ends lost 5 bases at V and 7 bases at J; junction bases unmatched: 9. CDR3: CAWSLDDRGGYTF. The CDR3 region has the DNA TGTGCCTGGTCATTAGACGACAGGGGTGGCTACACCTTC. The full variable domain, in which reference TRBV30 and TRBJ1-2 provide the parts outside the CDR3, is SQTIHQWPATLVQPVGSPLSLECTVEGTSNPNLYWYRQAAGRGLQLLFYSVGIGQISSEVPQNLSASRPQDRQFILSSKKLLLSDSGFYLCAWSLDDRGGYTFGSGTRLTVV.

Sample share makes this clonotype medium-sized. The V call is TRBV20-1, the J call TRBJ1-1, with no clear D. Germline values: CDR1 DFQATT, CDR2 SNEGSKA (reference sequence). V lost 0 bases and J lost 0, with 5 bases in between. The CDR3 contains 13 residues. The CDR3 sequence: CSARDRMNTEAFF. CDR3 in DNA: TGCAGTGCTAGAGATCGGATGAACACTGAAGCTTTCTTT.